This T cell receptor (beta chain) appears in the sequencing data of a study of beta chain features in type 1 diabetes. Looking at the study overall: Sorted cell examination encompassed approximately 98,000,000 cells across all samples.

On this clone: As yet, its antigen is unknown.

Since all of the isolated RNA was reverse transcribed, expressed TCRB transcripts were what got sequenced. Produced via immunoSEQ multiplex PCR; TCRdb's table is partial and in-frame only. The table includes 150,000 or so clones, roughly 9.3% detected once. Study-level points and caveats: Insertions at VDJ junctions were less frequent in type 1 diabetes patients. These patients also deleted more nucleotides at the same junctions. Patients with Type 1 diabetes showed moderately but significantly shorter TCRB CDR3s in all four CD4+ subsets.

With 0 bases removed from V and 7 bases from J, the gap between germline ends came to 9 bases. This CDR3 is built from 13 residues. The germline V gene has CDR1 SGHAT and CDR2 FQNNGV. Purity exceeding 95% was reached by all sorted populations. The sequence was obtained from a woman in her forties in good health. The chain employs TRBV11-2 and TRBJ2-5; D is unclear. Sequenced: central memory CD4+ T cells from blood. The CDR3 sequence: CASSLDGGRTQYF. The CDR3 DNA follows: TGTGCCAGCAGCTTAGACGGCGGTCGGACCCAGTACTTC.